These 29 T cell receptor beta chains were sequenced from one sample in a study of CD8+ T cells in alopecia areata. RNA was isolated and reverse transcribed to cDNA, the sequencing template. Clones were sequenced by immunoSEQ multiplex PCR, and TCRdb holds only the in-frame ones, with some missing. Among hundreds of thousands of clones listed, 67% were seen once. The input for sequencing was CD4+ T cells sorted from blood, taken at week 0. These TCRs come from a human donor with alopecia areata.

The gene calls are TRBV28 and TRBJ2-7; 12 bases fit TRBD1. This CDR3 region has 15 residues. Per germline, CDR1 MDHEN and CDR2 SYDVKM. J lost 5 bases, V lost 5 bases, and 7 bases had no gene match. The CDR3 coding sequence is TGTGCCAGCAGTCCACCGGGACAGGGGGCCCACGAGCAGTACTTC. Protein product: CASSPPGQGAHEQYF.

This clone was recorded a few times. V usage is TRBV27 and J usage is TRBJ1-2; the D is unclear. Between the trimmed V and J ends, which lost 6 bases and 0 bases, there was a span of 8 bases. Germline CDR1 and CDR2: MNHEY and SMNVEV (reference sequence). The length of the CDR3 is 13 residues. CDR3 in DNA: TGTGCCAGCAGGCCCGGAGCTAACTATGGCTACACCTTC. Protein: CASRPGANYGYTF.

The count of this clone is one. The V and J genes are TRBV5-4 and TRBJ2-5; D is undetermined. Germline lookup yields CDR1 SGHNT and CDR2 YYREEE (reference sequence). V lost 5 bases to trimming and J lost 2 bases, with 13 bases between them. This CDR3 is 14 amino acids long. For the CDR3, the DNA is TGTGCCAGCAGTCCTACGATGGCGCAAGAGACCCAGTACTTC. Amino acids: CASSPTMAQETQYF.

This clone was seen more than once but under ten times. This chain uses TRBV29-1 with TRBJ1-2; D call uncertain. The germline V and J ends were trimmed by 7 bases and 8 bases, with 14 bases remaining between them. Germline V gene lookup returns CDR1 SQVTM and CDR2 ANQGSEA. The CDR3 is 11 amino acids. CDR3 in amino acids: CSAFDLGGYTF. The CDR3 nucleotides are TGCAGCGCCTTCGATCTGGGAGGCTACACCTTC.

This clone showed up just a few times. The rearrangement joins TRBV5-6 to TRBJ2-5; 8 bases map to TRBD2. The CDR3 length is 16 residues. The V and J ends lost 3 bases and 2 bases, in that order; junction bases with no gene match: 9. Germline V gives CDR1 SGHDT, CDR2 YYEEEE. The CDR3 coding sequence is TGTGCCAGCAGCTCCTTCACTAGCGGACAACAAGAGACCCAGTACTTC. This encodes CASSSFTSGQQETQYF.

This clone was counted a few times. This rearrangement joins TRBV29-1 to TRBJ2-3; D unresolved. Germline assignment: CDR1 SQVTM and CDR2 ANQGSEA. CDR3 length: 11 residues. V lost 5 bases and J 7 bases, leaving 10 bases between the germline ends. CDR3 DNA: TGCAGCGTTACGGGCCAGCATACGCAGTATTTT. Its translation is CSVTGQHTQYF.

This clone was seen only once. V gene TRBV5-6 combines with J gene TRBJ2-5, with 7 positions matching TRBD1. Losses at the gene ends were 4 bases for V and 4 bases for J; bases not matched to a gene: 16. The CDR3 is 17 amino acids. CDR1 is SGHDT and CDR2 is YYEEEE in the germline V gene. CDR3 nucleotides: TGTGCCAGCAGCGGAAAACGGTTGACAGGGTTGGGAGAGACCCAGTACTTC. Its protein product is CASSGKRLTGLGETQYF.

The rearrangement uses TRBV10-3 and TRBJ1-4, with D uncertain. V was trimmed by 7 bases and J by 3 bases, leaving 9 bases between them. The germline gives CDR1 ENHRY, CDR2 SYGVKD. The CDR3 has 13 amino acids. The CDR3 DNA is TGTGCCATCACTAGGGCCCCTAATGAAAAACTGTTTTTT. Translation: CAITRAPNEKLFF.

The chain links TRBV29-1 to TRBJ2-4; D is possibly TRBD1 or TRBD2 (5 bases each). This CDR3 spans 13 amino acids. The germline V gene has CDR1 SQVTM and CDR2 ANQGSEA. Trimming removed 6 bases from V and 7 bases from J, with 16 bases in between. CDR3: CSVAGTTENIQYF. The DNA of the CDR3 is TGCAGCGTAGCCGGGACGACTGAGAACATTCAGTACTTC.

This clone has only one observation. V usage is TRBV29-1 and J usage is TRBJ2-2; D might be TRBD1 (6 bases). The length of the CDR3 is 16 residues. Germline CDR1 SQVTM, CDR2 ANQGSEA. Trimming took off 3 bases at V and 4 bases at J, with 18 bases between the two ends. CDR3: CSVETLQGQGTGELFF. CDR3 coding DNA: TGCAGCGTTGAGACCTTACAGGGCCAGGGCACCGGGGAGCTGTTTTTT.

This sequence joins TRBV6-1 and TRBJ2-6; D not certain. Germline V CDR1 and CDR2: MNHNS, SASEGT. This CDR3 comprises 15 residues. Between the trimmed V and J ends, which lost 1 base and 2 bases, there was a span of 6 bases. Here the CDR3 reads CASSEVFPGANVLTF. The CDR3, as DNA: TGTGCCAGCAGTGAAGTATTCCCTGGGGCCAACGTCCTGACTTTC.

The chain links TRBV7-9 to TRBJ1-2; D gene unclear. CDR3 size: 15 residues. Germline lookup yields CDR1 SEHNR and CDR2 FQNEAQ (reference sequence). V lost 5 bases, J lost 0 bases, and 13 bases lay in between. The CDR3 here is CASSSRTEANYGYTF. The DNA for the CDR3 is TGTGCCAGCAGCAGCCGCACAGAAGCTAACTATGGCTACACCTTC.

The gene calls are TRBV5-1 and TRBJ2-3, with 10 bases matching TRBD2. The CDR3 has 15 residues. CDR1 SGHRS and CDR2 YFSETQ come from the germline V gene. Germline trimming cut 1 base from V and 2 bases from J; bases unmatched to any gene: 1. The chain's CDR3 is CASSLLAGVTDTQYF. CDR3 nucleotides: TGCGCCAGCAGCTTGCTAGCGGGGGTCACAGATACGCAGTATTTT.

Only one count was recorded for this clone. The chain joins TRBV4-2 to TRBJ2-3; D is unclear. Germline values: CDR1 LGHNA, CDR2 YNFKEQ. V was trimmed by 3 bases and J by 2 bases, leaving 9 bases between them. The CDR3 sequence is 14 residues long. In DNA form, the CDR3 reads TGTGCCAGCAGCCACGGGCAGAACACAGATACGCAGTATTTT. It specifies CASSHGQNTDTQYF.

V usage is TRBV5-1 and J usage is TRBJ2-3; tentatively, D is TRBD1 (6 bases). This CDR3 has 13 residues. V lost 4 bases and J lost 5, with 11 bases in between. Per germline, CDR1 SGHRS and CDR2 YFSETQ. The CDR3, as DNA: TGCGCCAGCAGCGCGCAGGGGCAAGATACGCAGTATTTT. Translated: CASSAQGQDTQYF. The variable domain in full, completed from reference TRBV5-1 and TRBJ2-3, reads KAGVTQTPRYLIKTRGQQVTLSCSPISGHRSVSWYQQTPGQGLQFLFEYFSETQRNKGNFPGRFSGRQFSNSRSEMNVSTLELGDSALYLCASSAQGQDTQYFGPGTRLTVL.

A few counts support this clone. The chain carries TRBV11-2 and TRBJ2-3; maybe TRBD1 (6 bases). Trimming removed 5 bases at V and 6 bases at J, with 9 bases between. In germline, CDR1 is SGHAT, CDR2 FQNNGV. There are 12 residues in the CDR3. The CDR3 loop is CASSQTGDTQYF. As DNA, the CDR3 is TGTGCCAGCAGCCAAACAGGGGATACGCAGTATTTT. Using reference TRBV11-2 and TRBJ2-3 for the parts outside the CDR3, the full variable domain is EAGVAQSPRYKIIEKRQSVAFWCNPISGHATLYWYQQILGQGPKLLIQFQNNGVVDDSQLPKDRFSAERLKGVDSTLKIQPAKLEDSAVYLCASSQTGDTQYFGPGTRLTVL.

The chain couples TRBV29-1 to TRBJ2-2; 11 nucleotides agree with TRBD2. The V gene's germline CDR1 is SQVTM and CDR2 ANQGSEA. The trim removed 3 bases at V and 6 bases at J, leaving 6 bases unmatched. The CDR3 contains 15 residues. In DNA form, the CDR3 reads TGCAGCGTTGACCCTAGCGGGGGGTTTTCCGGGGAGCTGTTTTTT. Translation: CSVDPSGGFSGELFF.

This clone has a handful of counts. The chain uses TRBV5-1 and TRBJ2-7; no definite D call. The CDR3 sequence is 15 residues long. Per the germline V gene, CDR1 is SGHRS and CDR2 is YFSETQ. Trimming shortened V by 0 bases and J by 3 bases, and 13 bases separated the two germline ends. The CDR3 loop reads CASSLAPKQFYEQYF. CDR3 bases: TGCGCCAGCAGCTTGGCGCCCAAACAGTTCTACGAGCAGTACTTC. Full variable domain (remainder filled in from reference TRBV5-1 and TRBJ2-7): KAGVTQTPRYLIKTRGQQVTLSCSPISGHRSVSWYQQTPGQGLQFLFEYFSETQRNKGNFPGRFSGRQFSNSRSEMNVSTLELGDSALYLCASSLAPKQFYEQYFGPGTRLTVT.

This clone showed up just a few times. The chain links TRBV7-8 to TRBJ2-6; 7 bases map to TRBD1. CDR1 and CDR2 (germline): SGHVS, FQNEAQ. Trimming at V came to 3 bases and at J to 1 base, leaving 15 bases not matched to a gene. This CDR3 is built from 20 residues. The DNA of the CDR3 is TGTGCCAGCAGCTTTGACAGGGTCCCCTTTAAGAGGTCTGGGGCCAACGTCCTGACTTTC. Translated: CASSFDRVPFKRSGANVLTF.

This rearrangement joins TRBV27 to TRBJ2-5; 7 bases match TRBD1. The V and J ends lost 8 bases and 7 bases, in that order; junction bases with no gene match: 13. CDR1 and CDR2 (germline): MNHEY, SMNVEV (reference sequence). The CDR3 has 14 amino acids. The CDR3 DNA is TGTGCCAGCGGATTAAACAGGGGATACGGGACCCAGTACTTC. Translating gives CASGLNRGYGTQYF.

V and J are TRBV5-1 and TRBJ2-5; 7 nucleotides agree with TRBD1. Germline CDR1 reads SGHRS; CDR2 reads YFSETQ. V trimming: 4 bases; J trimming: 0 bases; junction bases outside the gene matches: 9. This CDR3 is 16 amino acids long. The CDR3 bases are TGCGCCAGCAGCACAAACCCACAGGGGTACCAAGAGACCCAGTACTTC. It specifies CASSTNPQGYQETQYF.

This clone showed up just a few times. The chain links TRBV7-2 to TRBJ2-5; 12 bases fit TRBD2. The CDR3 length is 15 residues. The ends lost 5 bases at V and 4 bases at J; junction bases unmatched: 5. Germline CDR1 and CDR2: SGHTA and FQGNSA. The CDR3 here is CASSPRTSGVETQYF. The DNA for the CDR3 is TGTGCCAGCAGCCCGAGGACTAGCGGGGTAGAGACCCAGTACTTC.

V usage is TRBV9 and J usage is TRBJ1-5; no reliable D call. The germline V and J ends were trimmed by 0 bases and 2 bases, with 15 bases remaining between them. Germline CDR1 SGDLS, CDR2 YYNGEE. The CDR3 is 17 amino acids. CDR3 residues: CASSVGASQRGNQPQHF. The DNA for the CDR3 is TGTGCCAGCAGCGTAGGAGCCAGCCAGAGGGGCAATCAGCCCCAGCATTTT.

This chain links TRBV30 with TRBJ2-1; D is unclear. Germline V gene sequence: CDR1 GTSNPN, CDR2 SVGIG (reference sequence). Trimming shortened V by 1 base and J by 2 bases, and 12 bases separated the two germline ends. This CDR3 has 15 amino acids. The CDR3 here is CAWSGGGMTYNEQFF. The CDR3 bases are TGTGCCTGGAGTGGGGGTGGAATGACCTACAATGAGCAGTTCTTC.

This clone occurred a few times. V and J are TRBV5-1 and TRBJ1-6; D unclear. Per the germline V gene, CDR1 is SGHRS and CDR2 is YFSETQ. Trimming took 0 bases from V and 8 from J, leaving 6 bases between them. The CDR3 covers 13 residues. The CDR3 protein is CASSLAQDSPLHF. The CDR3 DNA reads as TGCGCCAGCAGCTTGGCCCAGGATTCACCCCTCCACTTT.

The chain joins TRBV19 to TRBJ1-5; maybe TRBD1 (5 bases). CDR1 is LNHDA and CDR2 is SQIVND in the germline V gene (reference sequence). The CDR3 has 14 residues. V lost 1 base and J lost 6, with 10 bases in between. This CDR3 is CASSIAKQGQPQHF. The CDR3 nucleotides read TGTGCCAGTAGTATAGCTAAGCAGGGTCAGCCCCAGCATTTT.

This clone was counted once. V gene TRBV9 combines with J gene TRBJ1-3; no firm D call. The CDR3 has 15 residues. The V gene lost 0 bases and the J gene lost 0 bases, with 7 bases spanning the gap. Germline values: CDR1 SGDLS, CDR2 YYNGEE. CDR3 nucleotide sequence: TGTGCCAGCAGCGTAGGTGGCTTCTCTGGAAACACCATATATTTT. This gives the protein CASSVGGFSGNTIYF.

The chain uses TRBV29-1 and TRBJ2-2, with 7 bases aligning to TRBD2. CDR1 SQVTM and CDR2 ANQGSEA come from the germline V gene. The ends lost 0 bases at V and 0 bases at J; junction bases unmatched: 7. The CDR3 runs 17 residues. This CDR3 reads CSVEDGLAATNTGELFF. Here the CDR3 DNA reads TGCAGCGTTGAAGATGGTCTAGCGGCAACGAACACCGGGGAGCTGTTTTTT.

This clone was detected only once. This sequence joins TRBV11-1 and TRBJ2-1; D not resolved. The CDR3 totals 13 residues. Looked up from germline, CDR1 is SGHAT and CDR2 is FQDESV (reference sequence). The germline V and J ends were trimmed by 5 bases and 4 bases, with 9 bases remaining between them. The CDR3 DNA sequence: TGTGCCAGCAGCCCCCAATCTTACAATGAGCAGTTCTTC. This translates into CASSPQSYNEQFF.